The 13 T cell receptor beta chains in this list originate from one sample, sequenced in a study of a mutant IDH1 vaccine in newly diagnosed glioma. Their recognized antigens are unknown. The data were produced by immunoSEQ multiplex PCR, yet TCRdb's version contains in-frame clones alone and is incomplete. The sample lists about 120,000 clones; around four fifths were seen once. Documented time point: week 11, during vaccination. What each vaccine dose contained was 300 ug of mutant IDH1 20-mer peptide, accompanied by topical imiquimod. This specimen was PBMCs, taken from a glioma patient whose treatment included an IDH1 peptide vaccine. Source of these receptors: a man aged 40-49 years with glioma.

The chain recombines TRBV25-1 with TRBJ2-1, with 8 bases fitting TRBD2. This CDR3 has 14 residues. The germline gives CDR1 MGHDK, CDR2 SYGVNS. The V gene end was trimmed by 3 bases and the J gene end by 16 bases; junction bases not matched to a gene: 14. The CDR3 region is CASSEGAGWRGVFF. The CDR3 nucleotides read TGTGCCAGCAGTGAGGGGGCTGGCTGGCGGGGGGTTTTCTTC.

V and J are TRBV11-2 and TRBJ1-2; D is undetermined. Germline V gene data show CDR1 as SGHAT and CDR2 as FQNNGV. V lost 5 bases to trimming and J lost 7 bases, with 8 bases between them. This CDR3 has 11 amino acids. The CDR3 coding sequence is TGTGCCAGCAGCCCACGGATTGGCTACACCTTC. Encoded protein: CASSPRIGYTF.

V usage is TRBV4-2 and J usage is TRBJ1-5, with TRBD1 identical over 8 bases. There are 15 residues in the CDR3. Trimming cost V 6 bases and J 2 bases; bases outside gene matches: 6. Germline CDR1 is LGHNA and CDR2 is YNFKEQ. CDR3 residues: CASRTGVWGNQPQHF. For the CDR3, the DNA is TGTGCCAGCAGGACAGGGGTTTGGGGCAATCAGCCCCAGCATTTT.

The CDR3 is CASGRVNSGNTIYF. DNA of the CDR3: TGTGCCAGCGGAAGGGTCAACTCTGGAAACACCATATATTTT. The chain recombines TRBV7-9 with TRBJ1-3; D is undetermined. V lost 8 bases and J lost 0, with 11 bases in between. This CDR3 has 14 amino acids. CDR1 and CDR2 from the germline V gene are SEHNR and FQNEAQ (reference sequence).

The rearrangement joins TRBV4-3 to TRBJ1-6; D unclear. Trimming shortened V by 0 bases and J by 4 bases, and 13 bases separated the two germline ends. Germline V gene lookup returns CDR1 LGHNA and CDR2 YSLEER. The CDR3 covers 17 residues. CDR3 DNA sequence: TGCGCCAGCAGCCAAGATGTAGGGTCTTCTTATAATTCACCCCTCCACTTT. This translates into CASSQDVGSSYNSPLHF.

The chain is built from TRBV28 and TRBJ2-3; D ambiguous. The V end lost 6 bases, the J end lost 5 bases, and 6 bases lay between the germline ends. The germline gives CDR1 MDHEN, CDR2 SYDVKM. The CDR3 extends over 11 amino acids. CDR3: CASSIEDTQYF. The CDR3 nucleotides read TGTGCCAGCAGCATCGAAGATACGCAGTATTTT.

The V gene is TRBV19, the J gene TRBJ2-3; the match to TRBD1 covers 10 bases. The V gene's germline CDR1 is LNHDA and CDR2 SQIVND (reference sequence). The CDR3 totals 13 residues. V shed 9 bases and J 1 base; nucleotides not matched to a gene: 1. The DNA of the CDR3 is TGTGCCAGCGGACAGGGGGGCACAGATACGCAGTATTTT. It encodes CASGQGGTDTQYF.

The chain uses TRBV7-6 and TRBJ2-2, with 8 bases that match TRBD2. CDR3 length: 16 residues. With V trimmed by 1 base and J by 4 bases, 5 bases remained unmatched. Germline lookup yields CDR1 SGHVS and CDR2 FNYEAQ. CDR3 coding DNA: TGTGCCAGCAGCTTAGGCGGGGGGCAGGGCACCGGGGAGCTGTTTTTT. This codes for CASSLGGGQGTGELFF.

The chain couples TRBV10-1 to TRBJ2-7, with 8 bases identical to TRBD1. The CDR3 has 13 residues. Germline CDR1 is WNHNN and CDR2 is SYGVQD (reference sequence). The V and J ends lost 6 bases and 3 bases, in that order; junction bases with no gene match: 4. In DNA, the CDR3 is TGCGCCAGCAGCCGAGGACAGGGCTACGAGCAGTACTTC. This translates into CASSRGQGYEQYF.

The J gene is TRBJ2-4, the V gene TRBV2; 15 bases are shared with TRBD2. Trimming cost V 6 bases and J 1 base; bases outside gene matches: 4. Germline V gene sequence: CDR1 SNHLY, CDR2 FYNNEI. The CDR3 is 17 amino acids. This CDR3 is CASRTGTSGRAKNIQYF. CDR3 in DNA: TGTGCCAGCAGGACCGGGACTAGCGGGAGGGCCAAAAACATTCAGTACTTC.

The chain links TRBV30 to TRBJ2-7; D is uncertain. Germline values: CDR1 GTSNPN, CDR2 SVGIG (reference sequence). The V end was cut by 0 bases, the J end by 6 bases, with 18 bases between. The CDR3 consists of 15 residues. Here the CDR3 DNA reads TGTGCCTGGAGTGTAGGGATTCAGGCAGGTGGCGAGCAGTACTTC. Translated, it gives CAWSVGIQAGGEQYF.

Regarding this clone: At one end the junction does not follow the germline gene, possibly because of a read error. The CDR3: CASSPLAGGTDTQYF. Written as DNA, the CDR3 is TGTGCCAGTTCACCACTAGCGGGAGGCACAGATACGCAGTATTTT. V is TRBV18 and J is TRBJ2-3; TRBD2 matches at 11 bases. The CDR3 contains 15 residues. The germline CDR1 and CDR2 sequences are KGHSH and LQKENI.

This clone was recorded a few times. The V and J genes are TRBV5-6 and TRBJ2-3, with D possibly TRBD2 on 5 matching bases. The CDR3 runs 15 residues. Trimming shortened V by 2 bases and J by 2 bases, and 12 bases separated the two germline ends. Germline CDR1 reads SGHDT; CDR2 reads YYEEEE. CDR3 sequence (DNA): TGTGCCAGCAGCTTCGGAGCGGAGTTCACAGATACGCAGTATTTT. It translates to CASSFGAEFTDTQYF.